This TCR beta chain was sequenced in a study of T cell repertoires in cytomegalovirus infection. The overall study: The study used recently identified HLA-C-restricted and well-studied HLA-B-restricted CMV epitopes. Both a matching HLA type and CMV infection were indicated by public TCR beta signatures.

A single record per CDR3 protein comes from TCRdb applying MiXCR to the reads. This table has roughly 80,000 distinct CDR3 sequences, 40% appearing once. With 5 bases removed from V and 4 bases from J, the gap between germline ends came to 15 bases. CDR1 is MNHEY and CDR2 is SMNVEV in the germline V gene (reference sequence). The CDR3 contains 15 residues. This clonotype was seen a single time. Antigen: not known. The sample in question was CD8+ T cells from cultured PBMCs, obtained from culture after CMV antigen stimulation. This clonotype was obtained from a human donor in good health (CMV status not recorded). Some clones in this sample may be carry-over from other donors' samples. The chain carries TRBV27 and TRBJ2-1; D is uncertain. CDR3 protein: CASSPLPTVYNEQFF. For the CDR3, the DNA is TGTGCCAGCAGTCCCCTCCCGACTGTATACAATGAGCAGTTCTTC.